This is a list of T cell receptor beta chains from one sample in a study of T-cell reconstitution after alpha-beta-depleted transplantation in children. Each CDR3 protein is one row after TCRdb ran MiXCR on the PCR reads. The sample has around 450,000 distinct CDR3 sequences, 10% to 13% seen once. The material was PBMCs, obtained before TCRalphabeta/CD19-depleted stem cell transplant. The receptors shown here come from a child aged 2-15 years with inherited bone marrow failure, due to receive a stem cell transplant. The CDR3 runs from the conserved cysteine through the conserved F or W. The order of the fields is clone size, V gene, J gene, D gene, CDR3 DNA, CDR3 protein. A D gene is named only where the DNA matches it firmly. The size of a clone is reported for some rows only, either as once, few or many, or as a class for expanded clones.

>many|TRBV15|TRBJ2-5|NA
TGTGCCACCAGCGTGCAATTTTACCAAGAGACCCAGTACTTC
CATSVQFYQETQYF
>many|TRBV20-1|TRBJ2-1|NA
TGCAGTGCTAGAATCCCTAGCCCCCATGAGCAGTTCTTC
CSARIPSPHEQFF
>many|TRBV7-9|TRBJ2-1|NA
TGTGCCAGCAGTTTGCCTACGGGGAGCTCCTACAATGAGCAGTTCTTC
CASSLPTGSSYNEQFF
>many|TRBV7-2|TRBJ2-2|TRBD1
TGTGCCAGCAGCTGGACAGGGGCGCCTACCGGGGAGCTGTTTTTT
CASSWTGAPTGELFF
>NA|TRBV7-9|TRBJ2-1|TRBD2
TGTGCCAGCAGCCATCCCCTAGCGGGAGGGATAAATGAGCAGTTCTTC
CASSHPLAGGINEQFF
>many|TRBV28|TRBJ1-2|NA
TGTGCCAGCAGTTCAACGACGGGTTATGGCTACACCTTC
CASSSTTGYGYTF
>NA|TRBV20-1|TRBJ2-5|TRBD1
TGCAGTGCTAGAGGTCTGACAGGGACCGGAGAGACCCAGTACTTC
CSARGLTGTGETQYF
>NA|TRBV5-6|TRBJ2-7|NA
TGTGCCAGCAGCTTCCTCCGTGGGCAGGGGTCCTACGAGCAGTACTTC
CASSFLRGQGSYEQYF
>many|TRBV3-1|TRBJ2-5|TRBD2
TGTGCCAGCAGCCAAGACTCCGCGGGAGGGCCCGATACACAAGAGACCCAGTACTTC
CASSQDSAGGPDTQETQYF
>few|TRBV7-7|TRBJ2-1|NA
TGTGCTAGCAGCTTAGGGGGGATTAGCTCCTACAATGAGCAGTTCTTC
CASSLGGISSYNEQFF
>few|TRBV30|TRBJ2-2|NA
TGTGCCTGGAGCCGGGACCATGCTTCTCGGGAGCTGTTTTTT
CAWSRDHASRELFF
>NA|TRBV7-2|TRBJ2-7|NA
TGTGCCAGCAGCTTCCTAGGTCCCGGGGACGAGCAGTACTTC
CASSFLGPGDEQYF
>many|TRBV12-3/TRBV12-4|TRBJ2-7|TRBD2
TGTGCCAGCAGTTGGGGGGGTCCCGCGGGAGGCCCCTACGAGCAGTACTTC
CASSWGGPAGGPYEQYF
>many|TRBV20-1|TRBJ1-4|NA
TGCAGTGCCGACCAGCTAGGCCCTGGAGAAAAACTGTTTTTT
CSADQLGPGEKLFF
>many|TRBV5-1|TRBJ2-1|NA
TGCGCCAGCAGCCGGGACTTCACGACCTACAATGAGCAGTTCTTC
CASSRDFTTYNEQFF
>few|TRBV3-1|TRBJ2-5|NA
TGTGCCAGCAGGCGAACAGGGACCCAAGAGACCCAGTACTTC
CASRRTGTQETQYF
>many|TRBV12-3/TRBV12-4|TRBJ2-1|NA
TGTGCCAGCAGCCCGACAAATAACATTAATGAGCAGTTCTTC
CASSPTNNINEQFF
>once|TRBV11-2|TRBJ2-3|NA
TGTGCCAGCAGCTTAGGCAGCGGCCTCACAGATACGCAGTATTTT
CASSLGSGLTDTQYF
>many|TRBV28|TRBJ2-2|NA
TGTGCCAGCAGTTTATACCCGGTCACCGGGGAGCTGTTTTTT
CASSLYPVTGELFF
>NA|TRBV5-1|TRBJ2-2|NA
TGCGCCAGCACCAAGTGGGGGCCTAGCACCGGGGAGCTGTTTTTT
CASTKWGPSTGELFF
>many|TRBV7-2|TRBJ2-7|NA
TGTGCCAGCAGCCGGGGGCTAGAATACGAGCAGTACTTC
CASSRGLEYEQYF
>many|TRBV6-5|TRBJ1-2|NA
TGTGCCAGCAGTCACGGGGTCCTCTATGGCTACACCTTC
CASSHGVLYGYTF
>few|TRBV28|TRBJ2-1|NA
TGTGCCAGCAGTTCACCTGTTGCGGGGGCACCGTACAATGAGCAGTTCTTC
CASSSPVAGAPYNEQFF
>many|TRBV28|TRBJ2-7|NA
TGTGCCAGCAGTTTCGGCCACTCCTACGAGCAGTACTTC
CASSFGHSYEQYF
>NA|TRBV5-1|TRBJ2-7|TRBD2
TGCGCCAGCAGCTTTTCGGGACTAGCGGGATACGAGCAGTACTTC
CASSFSGLAGYEQYF
>many|TRBV5-1|TRBJ2-1|TRBD1
TGCGCCAGCAGCTACAGGGGCCACAATGAGCAGTTCTTC
CASSYRGHNEQFF
>NA|TRBV12-3/TRBV12-4|TRBJ2-7|TRBD2
TGTGCCAGCGCATCGGGACTACCCTCCTACGAGCAGTACTTC
CASASGLPSYEQYF
>many|TRBV7-9|TRBJ1-4|NA
TGTGCCAGCACCCCTAGAGGTGTTACCGCTAATGAAAAACTGTTTTTT
CASTPRGVTANEKLFF
>many|TRBV7-4|TRBJ1-6|NA
TGTGCCAGCAGCTTCCGGGGGAGGATAACCTATAATTCACCCCTCCACTTT
CASSFRGRITYNSPLHF
>many|TRBV12-3/TRBV12-4|TRBJ1-1|NA
TGTGCCAGCAGGCGACTGAGGACTGAAGCTTTCTTT
CASRRLRTEAFF
>NA|TRBV7-9|TRBJ2-3|NA
TGTGCCAGCAGCGCACTGGGGACTGTCACAGATACGCAGTATTTT
CASSALGTVTDTQYF
>many|TRBV7-9|TRBJ2-1|NA
TGTGCCAGCAGCTTAGTTCGGGGCCCTCAATACAATGAGCAGTTCTTC
CASSLVRGPQYNEQFF
>many|TRBV20-1|TRBJ2-3|TRBD2
TGCAGTGCTAGAGATTACCAGCGGGACTGGTACAAGTATTTT
CSARDYQRDWYKYF
>many|TRBV5-1|TRBJ2-2|TRBD2
TGCGCCAGCAGCTTTGCTAGCGGAGGGGCGGACACCGGGGAGCTGTTTTTT
CASSFASGGADTGELFF
>many|TRBV20-1|TRBJ2-1|TRBD2
TGCAGTGCCTCCGGGACTAGCGGGAGGGCCGGGTACAATGAGCAGTTCTTC
CSASGTSGRAGYNEQFF
>NA|TRBV4-1|TRBJ2-1|NA
TGCGCCAGCAGCCAAGTGGCGGCCTCCTACAATGAGCAGTTCTTC
CASSQVAASYNEQFF
>NA|TRBV6-2/TRBV6-3|TRBJ2-3|TRBD2
TGTGCCAGCAGTTACTCGTCCGGACTAGCTTTAAGCACAGATACGCAGTATTTT
CASSYSSGLALSTDTQYF
>many|TRBV20-1|TRBJ2-5|NA
TGCAGTGCCCAGGGTAGTGGAGAGACCCAGTACTTC
CSAQGSGETQYF
>many|TRBV11-2|TRBJ2-1|NA
TGTGCCAGCAGCGCAGGACAGAATATCTTTAATGAGCAGTTCTTC
CASSAGQNIFNEQFF